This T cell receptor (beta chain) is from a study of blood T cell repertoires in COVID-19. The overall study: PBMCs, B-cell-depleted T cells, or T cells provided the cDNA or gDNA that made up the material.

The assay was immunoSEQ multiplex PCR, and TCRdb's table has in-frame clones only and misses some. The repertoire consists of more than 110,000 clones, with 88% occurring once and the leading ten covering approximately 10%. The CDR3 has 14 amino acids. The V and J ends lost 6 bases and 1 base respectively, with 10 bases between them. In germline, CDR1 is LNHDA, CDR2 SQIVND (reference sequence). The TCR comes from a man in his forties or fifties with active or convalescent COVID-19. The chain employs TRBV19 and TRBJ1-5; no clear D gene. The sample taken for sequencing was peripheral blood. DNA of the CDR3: TGTGCCAGTAGAGCCGGGGTAAGCAATCAGCCCCAGCATTTT. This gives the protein CASRAGVSNQPQHF. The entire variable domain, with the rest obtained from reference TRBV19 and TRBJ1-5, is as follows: DGGITQSPKYLFRKEGQNVTLSCEQNLNHDAMYWYRQDPGQGLRLIYYSQIVNDFQKGDIAEGYSVSREKKESFPLTVTSAQKNPTAFYLCASRAGVSNQPQHFGDGTRLSIL.